This entry lists 8 T cell receptor beta chains sequenced from one sample in a study of regulatory T cells in long-lasting Graves disease. Time point here: newly diagnosed GD, antithyroid drugs for less than 3 months. Making the TCR library involved RNA that had been extracted from PBMCs. CDR3 regions were amplified by Arm-PCR using iRepertoire HTBI primers to build TCR beta libraries. Via MiXCR, TCRdb re-called the multiplex PCR reads, giving one row per CDR3 protein. The sample includes about 380,000 distinct CDR3 sequences, around 15% of them seen just once. The source was peripheral blood mononuclear cells (PBMCs), collected at new diagnosis, from a patient treated with antithyroid drugs. The source of these receptors is a female donor with Graves disease.

At least ten counts were recorded for this clonotype. The chain uses TRBV6-2 or TRBV6-3 and TRBJ1-1; D gene ambiguous. This CDR3 spans 19 amino acids. Trimming took off 0 bases at V and 1 base at J, with 21 bases between the two ends. Germline-derived CDR1 and CDR2 are MNHEY and SVGEGT. CDR3 protein: CASSYSNNRIRRQNTEAFF. For the CDR3, the DNA is TGTGCCAGCAGTTACTCGAATAATCGGATTAGGCGACAGAACACTGAAGCTTTCTTT.

This clonotype was seen only a few times. This chain links TRBV7-2 with TRBJ2-1; 9 nucleotides line up with TRBD2. Germline lookup yields CDR1 SGHTA and CDR2 FQGNSA. The CDR3 has 16 amino acids. The ends lost 5 bases at V and 7 bases at J; junction bases unmatched: 12. The CDR3 DNA is TGTGCCAGCAGCCTTACCATTAGCGGGAGTCGGAATGAGCAGTTCTTC. The encoded protein is CASSLTISGSRNEQFF.

The rearrangement links TRBV27 to TRBJ2-7; the D is unclear. CDR3 length: 12 residues. The V gene's germline CDR1 is MNHEY and CDR2 SMNVEV (reference sequence). Trimming stripped 2 bases from V and 6 bases from J, with 8 bases between. The CDR3 bases are TGTGCCAGCAGTTTAGAAGGCGGCGAGCAGTACTTC. This encodes CASSLEGGEQYF.

This clonotype appeared many times. The rearrangement uses TRBV24-1 and TRBJ2-1; TRBD2 matches 11 bases. V shed 0 bases and J 8 bases; nucleotides not matched to a gene: 5. CDR1 and CDR2 (germline): KGHDR, SFDVKD. The length of the CDR3 is 16 residues. The CDR3, as DNA: TGTGCCACCAGTGATTTGGAGACTAGCGGGGTGGATGAGCAGTTCTTC. Translating it yields CATSDLETSGVDEQFF.

This clonotype was picked up many times. The chain combines TRBV13 with TRBJ2-7; TRBD1 agrees at 7 bases. The germline V gene has CDR1 PRHDT and CDR2 FYEKMQ (reference sequence). V lost 3 bases, J lost 3 bases, and 5 bases stayed unmatched. This CDR3 contains 14 residues. CDR3 sequence reads: CASSFQGGSYEQYF. In DNA, the CDR3 is TGTGCCAGCAGCTTTCAAGGGGGCAGCTACGAGCAGTACTTC.

The sample holds many counts of this clonotype. The V call is TRBV7-8, the J call TRBJ2-7; 11 positions agree with TRBD2. The CDR3 spans 12 residues. Germline V CDR1 and CDR2: SGHVS, FQNEAQ. As DNA, the CDR3 is TGTGCCAGCAGCCAACCGGGACTAGCGGTACAGGTC. Translating gives CASSQPGLAVQV.

A few counts support this clonotype. A much larger clone sits a single nucleotide away, making a read error possible. V and J are TRBV6-5 and TRBJ1-4; D remains unclear. Trimming shortened V by 2 bases and J by 0 bases, and 4 bases separated the two germline ends. Germline V lookup: CDR1 MNHEY, CDR2 SVGAGI. The CDR3 is 14 amino acids. CDR3: CASSYKATNEKLFF. CDR3 in DNA: TGTGCCAGCAGTTACAAGGCAACTAATGAAAAACTGTTTTTT.

V and J are TRBV5-4 and TRBJ2-2; 8 bases fit TRBD2. The CDR3 contains 15 residues. With V trimmed by 4 bases and J by 5 bases, 7 bases remained unmatched. CDR1 SGHNT and CDR2 YYREEE come from the germline V gene (reference sequence). This CDR3 reads CASSTGGRLTGELFF. Here the CDR3 DNA reads TGTGCCAGCAGCACGGGGGGGCGGTTGACCGGGGAGCTGTTTTTT.